Presented here are 24 T cell receptor beta chains from one specimen sequenced in a study of blood T cell repertoires in COVID-19. Only in-frame clones appear in the TCRdb table, and some are missing; sequencing was by immunoSEQ multiplex PCR. The sample lists some 20,000 clones, 90% to 95% occurring once. Sequenced input: peripheral blood. The receptors shown here come from a human donor in a cohort sampled during active COVID-19.

The chain is built from TRBV2 and TRBJ2-3; weak D call: TRBD1 (6 bases). V was shortened by 8 bases and J by 9 bases, with 9 bases between the two germline ends. This CDR3 has 10 amino acids. Germline-derived CDR1 and CDR2 are SNHLY and FYNNEI. CDR3 nucleotide sequence: TGTGCCAGCCAGGGGTCCACGCAGTATTTT. It yields the protein CASQGSTQYF.

V and J are TRBV7-8 and TRBJ2-1, with 7 bases identical to TRBD1. Germline CDR1 reads SGHVS; CDR2 reads FQNEAQ. The ends lost 2 bases at V and 4 bases at J; junction bases unmatched: 2. This CDR3 is 14 amino acids long. CDR3 protein: CASSLKGAYNEQFF. As DNA, the CDR3 is TGTGCCAGCAGCTTAAAGGGGGCGTACAATGAGCAGTTCTTC.

The chain carries TRBV12-5 and TRBJ2-7, with TRBD2 identical over 7 bases. Per the germline V gene, CDR1 is LGHNT and CDR2 is FRNRAP. The CDR3 runs to 15 residues. With V trimmed by 3 bases and J by 4 bases, 9 bases remained unmatched. The CDR3 DNA is TGTGCTAGTGGTTTTCATGGGAGGGAGAGGTACGAGCAGTACTTC. Its protein is CASGFHGRERYEQYF.

The rearrangement links TRBV11-3 to TRBJ2-7; 9 bases are shared with TRBD1. This CDR3 is built from 17 residues. Trimming removed 0 bases from V and 2 bases from J; junction bases left unmatched: 8. Germline V gives CDR1 SGHNT, CDR2 YENEEA. This chain's CDR3 is CASSLDQHGTGTYEQYF. DNA of the CDR3: TGTGCCAGCAGCTTAGATCAGCACGGGACAGGGACCTACGAGCAGTACTTC.

This chain joins TRBV19 and TRBJ1-1; 10 bases map to TRBD1. CDR3 size: 15 residues. The V gene end was trimmed by 7 bases and the J gene end by 1 base; junction bases not matched to a gene: 6. Germline V gene sequence: CDR1 LNHDA, CDR2 SQIVND (reference sequence). The CDR3 reads CASKLRDRGNTEAFF. The DNA of the CDR3 is TGTGCCAGTAAACTCCGGGACAGGGGGAACACTGAAGCTTTCTTT.

The V and J genes are TRBV19 and TRBJ2-7, with D possibly matching TRBD1 (5 bases). V gave up 5 bases and J gave up 3 bases, with 17 bases separating them. The CDR3 has 15 amino acids. Germline V gene data show CDR1 as LNHDA and CDR2 as SQIVND (reference sequence). The CDR3 DNA reads as TGTGCCAGTAGTGGGCAGGGTAGTGGTGACTACGAGCAGTACTTC. Encoded protein: CASSGQGSGDYEQYF.

The rearrangement joins TRBV6-5 to TRBJ2-4, with a weak D call TRBD1 (5 bases). Per the germline V gene, CDR1 is MNHEY and CDR2 is SVGAGI. V shed 2 bases and J shed 0 bases, with 11 bases lying between them. This CDR3 comprises 16 residues. The CDR3 nucleotides read TGTGCCAGCAGTTACGCCAGGGCCTTAGCCAAAAACATTCAGTACTTC. Its protein is CASSYARALAKNIQYF.

With regard to this clone: This likely reflects a read error, since a far larger clone is one base away. This chain uses TRBV7-9 with TRBJ2-7; tentative D call: TRBD2 (7 bases). In germline, CDR1 is SEHNR, CDR2 FQNEAQ (reference sequence). This CDR3 comprises 14 residues. V shed 1 base and J shed 6 bases, with 13 bases lying between them. DNA for the CDR3: TGTGCCAGCAGCTTAGTAGGAGGGGGGGGCGAGCAGTACTTC. Encoded protein: CASSLVGGGGEQYF. Full variable domain (remainder filled in from reference TRBV7-9 and TRBJ2-7): DTGVSQNPRHKITKRGQNVTFRCDPISEHNRLYWYRQTLGQGPEFLTYFQNEAQLEKSRLLSDRFSAERPKGSFSTLEIQRTEQGDSAMYLCASSLVGGGGEQYFGPGTRLTVT.

This chain connects TRBV15 to TRBJ2-2; possibly TRBD2 for D (7 bases). The germline gives CDR1 LNHNV, CDR2 YYDKDF (reference sequence). This CDR3 contains 14 residues. Trimming left V 6 bases short and J 7 bases short, with 15 bases between. CDR3 protein: CATRPRGAGGELFF. Here the CDR3 DNA reads TGTGCCACCAGGCCCCGGGGGGCGGGCGGGGAGCTGTTTTTT.

V gene TRBV7-9 combines with J gene TRBJ2-7; D unresolved. The germline gives CDR1 SEHNR, CDR2 FQNEAQ (reference sequence). V gave up 5 bases and J gave up 9 bases, with 14 bases separating them. CDR3 length: 12 residues. The CDR3 DNA reads as TGTGCCAGCAGCCCTGGGTTGAGCGTGCAGTACTTC. This encodes CASSPGLSVQYF.

This chain joins TRBV7-3 and TRBJ2-3, with TRBD1 matching over 9 bases. The CDR3 contains 19 residues. V lost 1 base and J lost 6; bases outside the gene matches: 17. The germline V gene has CDR1 SGHTA and CDR2 FQGTGA. The CDR3 region has the DNA TGTGCCAGCAGCTTAAACAACCCCGAGCGGGACAGGGTAAGTGATACGCAGTATTTT. Translated: CASSLNNPERDRVSDTQYF.

V usage is TRBV15 and J usage is TRBJ2-5; D is perhaps TRBD2 (5 bases). The ends were cut back, 3 bases at V and 3 bases at J, with 8 bases in the middle. CDR1 LNHNV and CDR2 YYDKDF come from the germline V gene (reference sequence). This CDR3 has 13 residues. The CDR3 bases are TGTGCCACCAGCAGCTTCGGGGAAGAGACCCAGTACTTC. This codes for CATSSFGEETQYF.

V and J are TRBV4-3 and TRBJ2-3; D is perhaps TRBD2 (6 bases). Per the germline V gene, CDR1 is LGHNA and CDR2 is YSLEER. The CDR3 has 15 amino acids. The V gene lost 2 bases and the J gene lost 4 bases, with 13 bases spanning the gap. CDR3 sequence reads: CASSQIGGSADTQYF. The CDR3 DNA follows: TGCGCCAGCAGCCAAATTGGGGGGAGCGCAGATACGCAGTATTTT.

The chain links TRBV7-2 to TRBJ2-3; TRBD2 matches at 14 bases. Germline loops: CDR1 SGHTA, CDR2 FQGNSA. The CDR3 sequence is 17 residues long. Trimming at V came to 5 bases and at J to 3 bases, leaving 7 bases not matched to a gene. The CDR3 spells CASSPLRTSGGTDTQYF. Here the CDR3 DNA reads TGTGCCAGCAGCCCCCTCCGGACTAGCGGGGGGACAGATACGCAGTATTTT.

This clone occurred a few times. The rearrangement links TRBV7-9 to TRBJ1-6; 8 positions match TRBD1. V trimming: 5 bases; J trimming: 10 bases; junction bases outside the gene matches: 10. This CDR3 comprises 15 residues. Germline CDR1 SEHNR, CDR2 FQNEAQ (reference sequence). The CDR3 region is CASSGATGVRSPLHF. CDR3 coding DNA: TGTGCCAGCAGCGGAGCGACAGGGGTACGCTCACCCCTCCACTTT.

V gene TRBV6-6 combines with J gene TRBJ1-5; D is unclear. V was shortened by 6 bases and J by 9 bases, with 15 bases between the two germline ends. Germline values: CDR1 MNHNY, CDR2 SVGAGI (reference sequence). There are 13 residues in the CDR3. CDR3 protein: CASSRHLSRPQHF. For the CDR3, the DNA is TGTGCCAGCAGCAGACACTTGTCTCGGCCCCAGCATTTT.

V is TRBV19 and J is TRBJ2-7, with 11 bases matching TRBD1. V lost 9 bases and J lost 6; bases outside the gene matches: 4. The CDR3 contains 12 residues. Germline CDR1 reads LNHDA; CDR2 reads SQIVND (reference sequence). The CDR3 DNA follows: TGTGCCAGCAGGACAGGGGGCGGCGAGCAGTACTTC. Protein: CASRTGGGEQYF.

This clone was picked up a small number of times. The chain employs TRBV19 and TRBJ1-5, with D unclear. Trimming pared 5 bases from V and 13 bases from J, leaving 18 bases between. Germline assignment: CDR1 LNHDA and CDR2 SQIVND (reference sequence). The CDR3 runs to 13 residues. The CDR3 DNA is TGTGCCAGTAGTGTGGGCCAAGGAGGGTCACAGCATTTT. It specifies CASSVGQGGSQHF.

As for this clone: The junction shows a germline mismatch at one end, possibly a read error. This CDR3 is also generated by other DNA sequences in the sample. V and J are TRBV7-9 and TRBJ2-7; D may be TRBD1 (6 bases). The germline gives CDR1 SEHNR, CDR2 FQNEAQ (reference sequence). The CDR3 spans 13 residues. CDR3 nucleotides: TGTGCTAGCAGCCGAAAACAGGGTAACGAGCAGTACTTC. This codes for CASSRKQGNEQYF. Full variable domain (remainder filled in from reference TRBV7-9 and TRBJ2-7): DTGVSQNPRHKITKRGQNVTFRCDPISEHNRLYWYRQTLGQGPEFLTYFQNEAQLEKSRLLSDRFSAERPKGSFSTLEIQRTEQGDSAMYLCASSRKQGNEQYFGPGTRLTVT.

The J gene is TRBJ1-1, the V gene TRBV11-3; D is uncertain. This CDR3 comprises 14 residues. Germline CDR1 SGHNT, CDR2 YENEEA. Trimming took off 4 bases at V and 4 bases at J, with 13 bases between the two ends. CDR3 region: CASSSAGDRTEAFF. The CDR3, as DNA: TGTGCCAGCAGCTCGGCCGGGGATCGCACTGAAGCTTTCTTT.

The CDR3 protein is CASSEFPAGEQFF. The CDR3 nucleotides are TGTGCCAGCAGTGAATTCCCAGCGGGCGAGCAGTTCTTC. The chain carries TRBV2 and TRBJ2-1; the D gene is possibly TRBD2 (6 bases). V was pared by 2 bases and J by 10 bases, with 12 bases between. CDR1 is SNHLY and CDR2 is FYNNEI in the germline V gene. This CDR3 is built from 13 residues. The full variable domain, completed using reference TRBV2 and TRBJ2-1, is EPEVTQTPSHQVTQMGQEVILRCVPISNHLYFYWYRQILGQKVEFLVSFYNNEISEKSEIFDDQFSVERPDGSNFTLKIRSTKLEDSAMYFCASSEFPAGEQFFGPGTRLTVL.

The chain recombines TRBV7-6 with TRBJ1-4; D is undetermined. The CDR3 loop spans 11 amino acids. Trimming stripped 8 bases from V and 8 bases from J, with 9 bases between. CDR1 and CDR2 (germline): SGHVS, FNYEAQ. The DNA of the CDR3 is TGTGCCAGCGGCGGACTGGAAAAACTGTTTTTT. Translation gives CASGGLEKLFF.

This chain links TRBV19 with TRBJ2-1; TRBD1 is a possible D gene (6 bases). CDR1 is LNHDA, CDR2 SQIVND, per germline (reference sequence). This CDR3 has 12 residues. The V and J ends lost 11 bases and 4 bases respectively, with 12 bases between them. The CDR3 DNA reads as TGTGCCTCCGGAGGACAGTACAATGAGCAGTTCTTC. Translated: CASGGQYNEQFF.

The gene calls are TRBV5-4 and TRBJ2-5; 10 bases match TRBD2. The CDR3 has 17 amino acids. Germline CDR1 and CDR2: SGHNT and YYREEE (reference sequence). V shed 2 bases and J 2 bases; nucleotides not matched to a gene: 9. The CDR3 DNA is TGTGCCAGCAGCTTAGGTCGGACTAGCGGAACTCAAGAGACCCAGTACTTC. This sequence encodes CASSLGRTSGTQETQYF.